Below are 7 T cell receptor beta chains sequenced from a single sample in a study of T-cell memory formation after mild COVID-19. TCRdb redid the calling of the 5' RACE reads with MiXCR, one entry per CDR3 protein. The repertoire consists of about 150,000 distinct CDR3 sequences, with about 14% occurring once and the leading ten covering roughly 15%. The sequenced sample was PBMCs or a T cell subset sorted from them (not recorded which). The source of these receptors is an adult woman who had mild COVID-19 (a few samples of this study predate the infection). Cell type and time point are not known.

This clonotype showed up just a few times. The V gene is TRBV6-5, the J gene TRBJ2-7, with D perhaps matching TRBD1 or TRBD2 (5 bases each). Trimming took off 2 bases at V and 3 bases at J, with 11 bases between the two ends. CDR1 is MNHEY, CDR2 SVGAGI, per germline. The CDR3 contains 14 residues. CDR3 region: CASSYRGPGYEQYF. CDR3 nucleotide sequence: TGTGCCAGCAGTTACAGGGGACCTGGCTACGAGCAGTACTTC.

This clonotype was detected only a few times. A much larger clonotype is one base distant, so this may be a read error. CDR3 sequence (DNA): TGCGCCAGCAGCTTGGCCTCAGATACGCAGTATTTT. Amino acids: CASSLASDTQYF. The genes are TRBV5-1 and TRBJ2-3; D gene unclear. The CDR3 spans 12 residues. V lost 0 bases and J lost 4, with 3 bases in between. CDR1 and CDR2 (germline): SGHRS, YFSETQ.

In this sample, this clonotype turned up many times. CDR3 in DNA: TGTGCCAGCAGCCAAAGGACGGGGGGGCCTTCAGATACGCAGTATTTT. This encodes CASSQRTGGPSDTQYF. This sequence joins TRBV4-2 and TRBJ2-3, with 8 bases lining up with TRBD2. V was pared by 2 bases and J by 4 bases, with 8 bases of the junction left unmatched. CDR1 and CDR2 (germline): LGHNA, YNFKEQ. The CDR3 covers 16 residues.

The chain joins TRBV9 to TRBJ1-5; no clear D. The CDR3 totals 14 residues. V was pared by 0 bases and J by 8 bases, with 12 bases between. Germline CDR1 and CDR2: SGDLS and YYNGEE. CDR3 bases: TGTGCCAGCAGCGTAGGGACCGCCTTGGAGCCCCAGCATTTT. Protein: CASSVGTALEPQHF.

At least ten counts were recorded for this clonotype. The chain joins TRBV5-1 to TRBJ1-4; D not resolved. The CDR3 covers 15 residues. V lost 0 bases to trimming and J lost 3 bases, with 9 bases between them. Germline loops: CDR1 SGHRS, CDR2 YFSETQ. In DNA, the CDR3 is TGCGCCAGCAGCTTGGTGGGGATGGCTAATGAAAAACTGTTTTTT. Encoded protein: CASSLVGMANEKLFF.

This rearrangement joins TRBV25-1 to TRBJ2-1; 9 bases are a match to TRBD2. V shed 2 bases, J shed 4 bases, and the junction held 6 bases outside the gene matches. Germline lookup yields CDR1 MGHDK and CDR2 SYGVNS. The CDR3 has 16 amino acids. CDR3 in amino acids: CASSERAGGSYNEQFF. The CDR3 nucleotides read TGTGCCAGCAGTGAACGGGCGGGAGGGTCTTACAATGAGCAGTTCTTC.

V usage is TRBV27 and J usage is TRBJ2-1; 8 bases are a match to TRBD2. CDR1 is MNHEY and CDR2 is SMNVEV in the germline V gene (reference sequence). This CDR3 is built from 15 residues. V lost 5 bases, J lost 6 bases, and 9 bases stayed unmatched. The DNA for the CDR3 is TGTGCCAGCAGTCTAAGCGGGGGCCCAGCCAATGAGCAGTTCTTC. Translated, it gives CASSLSGGPANEQFF.